Shown below are 10 T cell receptor beta chains from a single sample sequenced in a study of cytomegalovirus exposure and HLA in healthy donors. Assay used: immunoSEQ multiplex PCR; TCRdb lists only in-frame clones, some missing. The table shows 130,000 or so clones, with approximately 90% occurring only once. The sequencing input was PBMCs. These receptors all stem from a woman aged 18-29 years in good health and CMV-seronegative.

The V and J genes are TRBV2 and TRBJ1-3; D call uncertain. CDR3 length: 17 residues. V was clipped by 5 bases and J by 0 bases, with 17 bases between them. From germline, CDR1 is SNHLY and CDR2 FYNNEI. The CDR3 bases are TGTGCCAGCAGTTACCGTACGACATCGAGCTCTGGAAACACCATATATTTT. Protein sequence: CASSYRTTSSSGNTIYF.

Concerning this clone: Germline and junction disagree at one end, which may indicate a read error. The J gene is TRBJ2-1, the V gene TRBV7-2; D gene uncertain. The V gene's germline CDR1 is SGHTA and CDR2 FQGNSA. The CDR3 spans 12 residues. As DNA, the CDR3 is TGTGCCAGCCTCGCCTATGGCGGTATCCCCCTCTTC. Its translation: CASLAYGGIPLF.

J is TRBJ2-7 and V is TRBV7-9, with 10 bases matching TRBD2. This CDR3 comprises 14 residues. The germline CDR1 and CDR2 sequences are SEHNR and FQNEAQ (reference sequence). V shed 5 bases and J 0 bases; nucleotides not matched to a gene: 1. CDR3 bases: TGTGCCAGCAGCCCTAGCGGGGGCTCCTACGAGCAGTACTTC. Translated, it gives CASSPSGGSYEQYF.

The gene calls are TRBV7-9 and TRBJ1-3; TRBD1 matches 10 bases. The CDR3 is 17 amino acids. Germline V gene lookup returns CDR1 SEHNR and CDR2 FQNEAQ (reference sequence). V lost 4 bases to trimming and J lost 0 bases; unmatched junction nucleotides: 6. In DNA form, the CDR3 reads TGTGCCAGCAGCTATCCGGGACAGGGGATCTCTGGAAACACCATATATTTT. Its protein is CASSYPGQGISGNTIYF.

The V and J genes are TRBV7-2 and TRBJ1-2; TRBD1 matches 7 bases. This CDR3 has 13 residues. Losses at the gene ends were 3 bases for V and 7 bases for J; bases not matched to a gene: 5. The germline V gene encodes CDR1 SGHTA and CDR2 FQGNSA. The CDR3 nucleotides are TGTGCCAGCAGCTTTAAAAGGGACAGTGGCTACACCTTC. Amino acids: CASSFKRDSGYTF.

The CDR3 DNA reads as TGCGCCAGCAGCTCGGGACTAGCGGGAGTGGGTGAGCAGTTCTTC. It codes for CASSSGLAGVGEQFF. The gene calls are TRBV5-1 and TRBJ2-1; 14 bases agree with TRBD2. V shed 3 bases and J 9 bases; nucleotides not matched to a gene: 5. The CDR3 is 15 residues long. Germline V gene lookup returns CDR1 SGHRS and CDR2 YFSETQ.

This sequence joins TRBV7-8 and TRBJ2-1; 8 bases are shared with TRBD1. V lost 4 bases and J lost 8; bases outside the gene matches: 7. CDR1 is SGHVS, CDR2 FQNEAQ, per germline. The CDR3 contains 14 residues. The CDR3 sequence: CASSSNYRGDEQFF. CDR3 coding DNA: TGTGCCAGCAGCTCCAACTACAGGGGGGATGAGCAGTTCTTC.

The DNA for the CDR3 is TGCGCCAGCAGCTCGACAGGGTTGGTATACGAGCAGTACTTC. Its translation: CASSSTGLVYEQYF. The V gene is TRBV5-1, the J gene TRBJ2-7, with 7 bases matching TRBD1. Germline trimming cut 3 bases from V and 4 bases from J; bases unmatched to any gene: 7. The V gene's germline CDR1 is SGHRS and CDR2 YFSETQ. The length of the CDR3 is 14 residues.

J is TRBJ2-1 and V is TRBV5-4, with 10 bases aligning to TRBD2. Trimming took 1 base from V and 8 from J; bases not matched to a gene: 9. CDR1 SGHNT and CDR2 YYREEE come from the germline V gene (reference sequence). The CDR3 consists of 16 residues. CDR3 sequence reads: CASSLRSGRNLDEQFF. DNA for the CDR3: TGTGCCAGCAGCTTGCGTAGCGGGAGGAACTTGGATGAGCAGTTCTTC.

The chain uses TRBV19 and TRBJ2-1; TRBD2 aligns across 9 bases. The CDR3 extends over 15 amino acids. From germline, CDR1 is LNHDA and CDR2 SQIVND (reference sequence). Germline trimming cut 7 bases from V and 3 bases from J; bases unmatched to any gene: 7. CDR3 in DNA: TGTGCCAGTAAACGAGCGGGAGGAGTCTACAATGAGCAGTTCTTC. It translates to CASKRAGGVYNEQFF.